The TCR beta chain under discussion was sequenced for a study of blood T cell repertoires in COVID-19. In the authors' workflow: Estimation of nucleated cell counts relied on the amplification of reference gene primers. TCRdb keeps only in-frame clones here, not all; method: immunoSEQ multiplex PCR. V, J and clone size are taken as reported in that table, and D and trimming were inferred from the DNA itself. The sample has approximately 350,000 clones; about 88% are singletons. Input material: peripheral blood. The TCR comes from a woman aged 55-70 years with COVID-19, enrolled during active disease.

CDR3 in amino acids: CASSRRPGGGDYNEQFF. The CDR3 coding sequence is TGCGCCAGCAGCCGCCGACCGGGCGGGGGGGACTACAATGAGCAGTTCTTC. The V call is TRBV4-3, the J call TRBJ2-1, with 9 bases matching TRBD2. CDR1 is LGHNA and CDR2 is YSLEER in the germline V gene. With 4 bases clipped from V and 3 bases from J, the junction kept 10 bases outside the gene matches. The CDR3 extends over 17 amino acids.